This T cell receptor beta chain was obtained from a study of T cell responses to AZD1222 COVID-19 vaccine. Study results and limitations: Clonal diversity was possibly underestimated; the donors were predominantly white British and more often female.

CDR1 is MNHEY and CDR2 is SMNVEV in the germline V gene (reference sequence). The CDR3 covers 13 residues. Trimming pared 5 bases from V and 1 base from J, leaving 8 bases between. This clone was picked up one time. Its target is not known. Sequencing was performed with immunoSEQ multiplex PCR; in TCRdb, only in-frame clones are kept and a portion is missing. The repertoire consists of about 110,000 clones, with roughly 89% occurring once and the leading ten covering about 15%. The material was peripheral blood, obtained 28 days after the second AZD1222 dose. The genes are TRBV27 and TRBJ1-1; TRBD1 is a possible D gene (6 bases). This sequence was found in an adult who received the AZD1222 COVID-19 vaccine. CDR3 in amino acids: CASSRQENTEAFF. DNA for the CDR3: TGTGCCAGCAGTCGACAGGAGAACACTGAAGCTTTCTTT.